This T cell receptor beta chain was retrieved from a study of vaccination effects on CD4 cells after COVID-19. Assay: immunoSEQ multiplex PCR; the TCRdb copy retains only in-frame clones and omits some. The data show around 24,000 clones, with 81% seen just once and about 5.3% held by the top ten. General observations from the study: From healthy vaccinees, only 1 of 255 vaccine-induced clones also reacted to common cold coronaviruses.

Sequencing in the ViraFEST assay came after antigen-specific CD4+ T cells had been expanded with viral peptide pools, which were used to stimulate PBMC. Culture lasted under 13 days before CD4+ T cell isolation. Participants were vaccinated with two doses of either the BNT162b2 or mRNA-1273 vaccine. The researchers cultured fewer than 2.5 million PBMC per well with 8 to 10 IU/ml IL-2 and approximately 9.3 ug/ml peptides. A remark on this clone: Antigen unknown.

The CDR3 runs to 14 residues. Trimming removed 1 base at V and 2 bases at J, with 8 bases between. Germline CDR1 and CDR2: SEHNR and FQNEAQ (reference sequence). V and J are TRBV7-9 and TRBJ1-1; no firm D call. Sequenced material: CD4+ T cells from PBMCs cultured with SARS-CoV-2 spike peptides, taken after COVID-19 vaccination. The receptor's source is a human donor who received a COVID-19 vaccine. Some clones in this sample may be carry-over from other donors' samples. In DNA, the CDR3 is TGTGCCAGCAGCTTAGTACCTGGAAACACTGAAGCTTTCTTT. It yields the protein CASSLVPGNTEAFF.